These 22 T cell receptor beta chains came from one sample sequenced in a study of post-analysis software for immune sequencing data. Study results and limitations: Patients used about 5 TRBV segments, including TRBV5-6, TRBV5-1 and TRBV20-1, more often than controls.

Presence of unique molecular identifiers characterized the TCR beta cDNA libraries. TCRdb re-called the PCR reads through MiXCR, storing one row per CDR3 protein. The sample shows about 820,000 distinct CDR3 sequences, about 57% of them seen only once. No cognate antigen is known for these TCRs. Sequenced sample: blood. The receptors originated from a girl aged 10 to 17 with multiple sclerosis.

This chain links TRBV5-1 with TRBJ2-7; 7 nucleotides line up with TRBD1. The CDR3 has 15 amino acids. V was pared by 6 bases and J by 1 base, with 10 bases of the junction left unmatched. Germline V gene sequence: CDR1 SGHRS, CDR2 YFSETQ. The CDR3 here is CASNSTWTGSYEQYF. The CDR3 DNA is TGCGCCAGCAACTCAACCTGGACAGGTTCCTACGAGCAGTACTTC.

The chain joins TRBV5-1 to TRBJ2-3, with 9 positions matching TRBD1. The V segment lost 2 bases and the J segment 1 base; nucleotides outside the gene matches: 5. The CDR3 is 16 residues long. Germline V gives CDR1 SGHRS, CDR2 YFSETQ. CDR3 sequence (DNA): TGCGCCAGCAGCTTACAGGGGGCGGTCGGCACAGATACGCAGTATTTT. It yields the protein CASSLQGAVGTDTQYF.

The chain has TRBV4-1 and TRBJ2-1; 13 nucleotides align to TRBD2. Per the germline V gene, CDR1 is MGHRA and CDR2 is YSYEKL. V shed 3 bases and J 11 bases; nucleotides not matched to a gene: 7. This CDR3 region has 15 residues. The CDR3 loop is CASSHGLAGENKQFF. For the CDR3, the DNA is TGCGCCAGCAGCCACGGACTAGCGGGAGAAAATAAGCAGTTCTTC.

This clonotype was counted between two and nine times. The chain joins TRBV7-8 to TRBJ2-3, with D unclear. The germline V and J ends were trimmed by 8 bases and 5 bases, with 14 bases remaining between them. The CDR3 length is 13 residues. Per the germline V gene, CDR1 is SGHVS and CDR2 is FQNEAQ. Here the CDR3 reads CASVDPRKDTQYF. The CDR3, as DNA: TGTGCCAGCGTTGATCCCCGGAAAGATACGCAGTATTTT.

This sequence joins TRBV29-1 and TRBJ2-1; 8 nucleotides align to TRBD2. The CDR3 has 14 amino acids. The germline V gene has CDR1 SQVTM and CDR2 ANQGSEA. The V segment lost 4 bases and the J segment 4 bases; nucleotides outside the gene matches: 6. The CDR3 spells CSVGPGLGYNEQFF. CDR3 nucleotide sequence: TGCAGCGTTGGCCCGGGACTAGGGTACAATGAGCAGTTCTTC.

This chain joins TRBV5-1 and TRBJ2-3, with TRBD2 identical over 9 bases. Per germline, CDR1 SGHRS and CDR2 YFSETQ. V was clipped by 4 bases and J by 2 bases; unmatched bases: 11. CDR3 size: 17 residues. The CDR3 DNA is TGCGCCAGCAGCCGAAAGGCCAGCGGGGGGTCCACAGATACGCAGTATTTT. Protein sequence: CASSRKASGGSTDTQYF.

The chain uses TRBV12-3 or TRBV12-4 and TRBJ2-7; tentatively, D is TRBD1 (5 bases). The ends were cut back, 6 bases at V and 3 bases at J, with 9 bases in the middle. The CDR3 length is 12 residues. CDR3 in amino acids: CASRKGNYEQYF. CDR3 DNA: TGTGCCAGCAGAAAGGGGAACTACGAGCAGTACTTC.

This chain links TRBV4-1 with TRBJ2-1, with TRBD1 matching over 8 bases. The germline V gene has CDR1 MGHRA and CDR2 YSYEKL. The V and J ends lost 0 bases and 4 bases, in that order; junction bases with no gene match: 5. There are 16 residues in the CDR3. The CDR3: CASSQEGQGAYNEQFF. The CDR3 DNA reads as TGCGCCAGCAGCCAAGAAGGCCAGGGGGCATACAATGAGCAGTTCTTC.

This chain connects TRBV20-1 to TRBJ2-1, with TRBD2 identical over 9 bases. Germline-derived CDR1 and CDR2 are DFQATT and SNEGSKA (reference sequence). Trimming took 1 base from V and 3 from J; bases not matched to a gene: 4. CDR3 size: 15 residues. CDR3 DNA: TGCAGTGCTAGAGGGGCTAGCGGGAACTACAATGAGCAGTTCTTC. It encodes CSARGASGNYNEQFF.

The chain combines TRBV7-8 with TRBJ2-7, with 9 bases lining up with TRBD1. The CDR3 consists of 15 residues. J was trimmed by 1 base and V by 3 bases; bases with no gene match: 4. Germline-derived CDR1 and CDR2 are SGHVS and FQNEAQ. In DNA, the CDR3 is TGTGCCAGCAGCTTCGGACAGGGGTCTTCCTACGAGCAGTACTTC. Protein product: CASSFGQGSSYEQYF.

CDR3 residues: CASSLTDSAKNIQYF. The CDR3 DNA reads as TGTGCCAGCAGCTTAACAGACTCAGCCAAAAACATTCAGTACTTC. The V gene is TRBV11-1, the J gene TRBJ2-4; D gene unclear. The germline CDR1 and CDR2 sequences are SGHAT and FQDESV (reference sequence). The CDR3 runs 15 residues. Trimming left V 2 bases short and J 0 bases short, with 8 bases between.

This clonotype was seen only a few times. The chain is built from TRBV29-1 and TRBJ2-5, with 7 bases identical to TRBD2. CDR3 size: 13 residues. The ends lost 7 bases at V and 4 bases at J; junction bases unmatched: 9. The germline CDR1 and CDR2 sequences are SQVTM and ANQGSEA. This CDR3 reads CSGVAGRRETQYF. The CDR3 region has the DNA TGCAGCGGAGTAGCGGGTCGGAGAGAGACCCAGTACTTC. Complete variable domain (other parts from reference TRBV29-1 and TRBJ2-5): SAVISQKPSRDICQRGTSLTIQCQVDSQVTMMFWYRQQPGQSLTLIATANQGSEATYESGFVIDKFPISRPNLTFSTLTVSNMSPEDSSIYLCSGVAGRRETQYFGPGTRLLVL.

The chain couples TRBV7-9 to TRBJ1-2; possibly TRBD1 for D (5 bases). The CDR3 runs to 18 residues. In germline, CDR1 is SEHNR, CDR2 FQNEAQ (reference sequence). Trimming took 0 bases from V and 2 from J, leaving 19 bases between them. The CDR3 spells CASSLARIQESFNYGYTF. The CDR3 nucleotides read TGTGCCAGCAGCTTAGCGCGGATACAGGAATCTTTCAACTATGGCTACACCTTC. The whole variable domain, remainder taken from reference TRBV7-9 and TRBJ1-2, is DTGVSQNPRHKITKRGQNVTFRCDPISEHNRLYWYRQTLGQGPEFLTYFQNEAQLEKSRLLSDRFSAERPKGSFSTLEIQRTEQGDSAMYLCASSLARIQESFNYGYTFGSGTRLTVV.

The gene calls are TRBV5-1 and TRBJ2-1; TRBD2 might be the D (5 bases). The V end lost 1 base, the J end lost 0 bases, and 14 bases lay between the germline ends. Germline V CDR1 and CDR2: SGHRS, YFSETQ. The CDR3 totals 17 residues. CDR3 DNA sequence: TGCGCCAGCAGCTTGTTCGGCGGGCGCAGCTCCTACAATGAGCAGTTCTTC. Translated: CASSLFGGRSSYNEQFF.

CDR3 sequence (DNA): TGTGCCAGCAGCTTAACTGCATTGCCAGGGAAGTCCTACGAGCAGTACTTC. Translation gives CASSLTALPGKSYEQYF. The chain combines TRBV7-9 with TRBJ2-7, with D possibly being TRBD1 (5 bases). This CDR3 has 17 amino acids. Per the germline V gene, CDR1 is SEHNR and CDR2 is FQNEAQ (reference sequence). Trimming left V 2 bases short and J 1 base short, with 18 bases between.

This chain's CDR3 is CASSVLGADTEAFF. DNA for the CDR3: TGTGCCAGCAGCGTGTTAGGGGCGGACACTGAAGCTTTCTTT. V and J are TRBV6-6 and TRBJ1-1; D perhaps matches TRBD1 (5 bases). Between the trimmed V and J ends, which lost 6 bases and 3 bases, there was a span of 14 bases. Germline CDR1 and CDR2: MNHNY and SVGAGI (reference sequence). The CDR3 spans 14 residues.

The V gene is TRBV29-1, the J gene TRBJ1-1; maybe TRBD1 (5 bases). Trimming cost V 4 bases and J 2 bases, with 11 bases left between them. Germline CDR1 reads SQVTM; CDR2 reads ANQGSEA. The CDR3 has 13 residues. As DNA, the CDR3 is TGCAGCGTTGTGCAGGGAACAAACACTGAAGCTTTCTTT. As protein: CSVVQGTNTEAFF.

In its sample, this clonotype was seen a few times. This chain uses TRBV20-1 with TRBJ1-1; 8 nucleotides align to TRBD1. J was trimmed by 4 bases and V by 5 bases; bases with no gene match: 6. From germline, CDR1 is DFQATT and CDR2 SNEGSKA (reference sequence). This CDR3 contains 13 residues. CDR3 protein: CSAVTGAFTEAFF. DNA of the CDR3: TGCAGTGCTGTGACAGGGGCGTTCACTGAAGCTTTCTTT.

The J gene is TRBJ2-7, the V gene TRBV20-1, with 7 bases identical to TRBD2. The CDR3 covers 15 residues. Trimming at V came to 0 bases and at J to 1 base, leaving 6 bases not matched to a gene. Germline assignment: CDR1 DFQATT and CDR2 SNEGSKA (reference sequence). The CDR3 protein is CSAREGPSGSYEQYF. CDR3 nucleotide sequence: TGCAGTGCTAGAGAGGGACCTAGCGGATCCTACGAGCAGTACTTC.

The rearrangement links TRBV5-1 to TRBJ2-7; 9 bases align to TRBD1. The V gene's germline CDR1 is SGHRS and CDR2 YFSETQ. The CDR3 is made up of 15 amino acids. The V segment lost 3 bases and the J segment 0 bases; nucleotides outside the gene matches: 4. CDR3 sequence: CASSWGTGISYEQYF. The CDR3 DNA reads TGCGCCAGCAGCTGGGGGACAGGGATCTCCTACGAGCAGTACTTC.

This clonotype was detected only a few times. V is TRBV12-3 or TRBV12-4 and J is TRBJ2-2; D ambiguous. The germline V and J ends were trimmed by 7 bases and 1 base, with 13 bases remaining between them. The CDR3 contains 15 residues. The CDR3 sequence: CASTPWQENTGELFF. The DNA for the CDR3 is TGTGCCAGCACCCCATGGCAGGAGAACACCGGGGAGCTGTTTTTT.

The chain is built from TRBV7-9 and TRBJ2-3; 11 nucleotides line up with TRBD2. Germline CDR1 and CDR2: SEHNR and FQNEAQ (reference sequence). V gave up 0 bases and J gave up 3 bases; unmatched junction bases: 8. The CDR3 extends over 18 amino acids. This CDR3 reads CASSLALATSGDTDTQYF. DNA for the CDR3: TGTGCCAGCAGCTTAGCCTTAGCGACTAGCGGGGATACAGATACGCAGTATTTT. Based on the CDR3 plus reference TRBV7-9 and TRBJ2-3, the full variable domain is DTGVSQNPRHKITKRGQNVTFRCDPISEHNRLYWYRQTLGQGPEFLTYFQNEAQLEKSRLLSDRFSAERPKGSFSTLEIQRTEQGDSAMYLCASSLALATSGDTDTQYFGPGTRLTVL.